This T cell receptor beta chain stems from a study of blood T cell repertoires in COVID-19. Background on the study: Both acute and convalescent COVID-19 samples were obtained from the United States, Italy and Spain. T cells, B-cell-depleted T cells, or PBMCs provided the cDNA or gDNA that served as material.

In the original analysis: Estimation of nucleated cell counts was performed using reference gene primer amplification. Assay used: immunoSEQ multiplex PCR; TCRdb lists only in-frame clones, some missing. V and J calls and clone size are those listed in that table; D and trimming were worked out from the DNA. In the table there are about 74,000 clones, roughly four fifths of which are singletons. The source is a human donor in a cohort sampled during active COVID-19. Sequenced: peripheral blood.

The CDR3, as DNA: TGTGCCAGCAGCATCGACAGGACAACCTATGGCTACACCTTC. It specifies CASSIDRTTYGYTF. The chain joins TRBV11-3 to TRBJ1-2; perhaps TRBD1 as D (6 bases). Between the trimmed V and J ends, which lost 5 bases and 4 bases, there was a span of 14 bases. CDR1 SGHNT and CDR2 YENEEA come from the germline V gene. The CDR3 consists of 14 residues.